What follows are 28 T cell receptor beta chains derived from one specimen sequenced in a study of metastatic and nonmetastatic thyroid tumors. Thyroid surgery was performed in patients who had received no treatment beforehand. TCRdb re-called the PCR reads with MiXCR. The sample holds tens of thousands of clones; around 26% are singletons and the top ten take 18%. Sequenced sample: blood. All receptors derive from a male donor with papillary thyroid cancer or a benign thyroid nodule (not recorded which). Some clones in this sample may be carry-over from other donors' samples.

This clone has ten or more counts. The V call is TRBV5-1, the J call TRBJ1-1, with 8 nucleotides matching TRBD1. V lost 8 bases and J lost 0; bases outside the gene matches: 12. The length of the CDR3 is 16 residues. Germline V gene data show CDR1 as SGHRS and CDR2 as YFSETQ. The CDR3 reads CASTRTGTFMNTEAFF. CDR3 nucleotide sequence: TGCGCCAGTACCAGGACAGGGACTTTTATGAACACTGAAGCTTTCTTT.

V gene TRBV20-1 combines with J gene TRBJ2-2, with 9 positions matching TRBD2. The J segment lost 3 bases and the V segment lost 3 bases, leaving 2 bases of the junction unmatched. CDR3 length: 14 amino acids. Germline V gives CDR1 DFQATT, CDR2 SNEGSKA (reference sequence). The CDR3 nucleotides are TGCAGTGCTAGCGCTAGCGGGGACACCGGGGAGCTGTTTTTT. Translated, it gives CSASASGDTGELFF.

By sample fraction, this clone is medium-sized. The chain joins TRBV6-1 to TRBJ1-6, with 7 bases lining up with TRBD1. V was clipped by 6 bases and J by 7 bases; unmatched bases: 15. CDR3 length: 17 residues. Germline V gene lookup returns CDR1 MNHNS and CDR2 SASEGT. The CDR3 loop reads CASRGFVIGGENSPLHF. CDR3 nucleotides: TGTGCCAGCAGGGGGTTTGTTATAGGGGGCGAAAATTCACCCCTCCACTTT.

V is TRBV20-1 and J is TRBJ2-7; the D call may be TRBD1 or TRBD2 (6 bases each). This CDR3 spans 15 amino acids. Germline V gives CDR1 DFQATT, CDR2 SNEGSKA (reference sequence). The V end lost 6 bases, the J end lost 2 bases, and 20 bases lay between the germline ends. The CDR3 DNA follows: TGCAGTGCCCGGGAGACAGGAAAGCTTACCTACGAGCAGTACTTC. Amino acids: CSARETGKLTYEQYF.

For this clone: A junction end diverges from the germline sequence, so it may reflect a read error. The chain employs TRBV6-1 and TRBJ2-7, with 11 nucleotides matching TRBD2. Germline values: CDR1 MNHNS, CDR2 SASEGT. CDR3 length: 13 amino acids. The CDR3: CATKGTSGYEHNF. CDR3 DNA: TGTGCAACCAAGGGGACTAGCGGCTACGAGCACAACTTC.

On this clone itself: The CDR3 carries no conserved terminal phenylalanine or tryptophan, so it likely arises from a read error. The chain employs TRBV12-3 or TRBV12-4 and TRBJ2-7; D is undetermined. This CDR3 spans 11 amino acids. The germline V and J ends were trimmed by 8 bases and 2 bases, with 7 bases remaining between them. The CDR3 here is CASRVAYEQYI. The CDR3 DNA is TGTGCCAGCCGGGTGGCCTACGAGCAGTACATC.

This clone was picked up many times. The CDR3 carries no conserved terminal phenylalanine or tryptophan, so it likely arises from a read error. Here the CDR3 reads CASSLLDSNQPQHL. CDR3 in DNA: TGTGCCAGCAGTTTACTGGATAGCAATCAGCCCCAGCATCTT. The chain recombines TRBV12-3 or TRBV12-4 with TRBJ1-5; D is undetermined. The CDR3 runs 14 residues. V shed 2 bases and J shed 0 bases, with 5 bases lying between them.

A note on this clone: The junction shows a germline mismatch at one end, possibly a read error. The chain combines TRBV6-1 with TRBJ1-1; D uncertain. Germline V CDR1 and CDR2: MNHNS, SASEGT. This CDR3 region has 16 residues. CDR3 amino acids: CASSTVREGRSAEDFF. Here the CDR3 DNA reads TGTGCCAGCAGTACCGTCCGTGAGGGCCGGTCAGCTGAAGATTTCTTT.

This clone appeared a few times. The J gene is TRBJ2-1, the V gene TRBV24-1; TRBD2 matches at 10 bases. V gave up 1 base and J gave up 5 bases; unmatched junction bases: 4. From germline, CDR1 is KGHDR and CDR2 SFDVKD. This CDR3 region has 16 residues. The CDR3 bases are TGTGCCACCAGTGATTTTACTAGCGGGATACACAATGAGCAGTTCTTC. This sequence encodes CATSDFTSGIHNEQFF.

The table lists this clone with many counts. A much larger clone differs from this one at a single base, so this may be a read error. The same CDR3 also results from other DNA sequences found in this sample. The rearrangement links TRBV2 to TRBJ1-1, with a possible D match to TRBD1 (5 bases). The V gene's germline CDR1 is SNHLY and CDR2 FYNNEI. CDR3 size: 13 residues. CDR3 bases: TGTGCCAGCAGTGAGGGACTGAACACTGAGGCTTTCTTT. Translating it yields CASSEGLNTEAFF. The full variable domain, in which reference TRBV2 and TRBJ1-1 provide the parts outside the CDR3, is EPEVTQTPSHQVTQMGQEVILRCVPISNHLYFYWYRQILGQKVEFLVSFYNNEISEKSEIFDDQFSVERPDGSNFTLKIRSTKLEDSAMYFCASSEGLNTEAFFGQGTRLTVV.

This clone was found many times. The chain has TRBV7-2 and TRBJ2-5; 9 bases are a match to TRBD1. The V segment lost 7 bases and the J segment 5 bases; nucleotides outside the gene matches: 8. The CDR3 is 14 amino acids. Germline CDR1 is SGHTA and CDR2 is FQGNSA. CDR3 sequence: CASTDGQGMETQYF. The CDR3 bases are TGTGCCAGCACCGACGGACAGGGGATGGAGACCCAGTACTTC.

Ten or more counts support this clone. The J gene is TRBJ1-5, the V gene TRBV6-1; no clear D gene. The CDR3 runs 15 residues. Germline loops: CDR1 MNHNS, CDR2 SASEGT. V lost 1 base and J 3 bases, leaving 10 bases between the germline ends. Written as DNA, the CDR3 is TGTGCCAGCAGTGAAGTAGGCAGAGCCAATCAGCCCCAGCATTTT. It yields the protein CASSEVGRANQPQHF.

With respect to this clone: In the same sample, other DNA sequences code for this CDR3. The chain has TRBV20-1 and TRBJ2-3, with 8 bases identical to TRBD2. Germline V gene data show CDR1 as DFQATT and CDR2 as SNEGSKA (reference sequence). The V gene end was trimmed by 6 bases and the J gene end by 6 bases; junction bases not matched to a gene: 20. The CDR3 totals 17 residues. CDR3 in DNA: TGCAGTGCAAAGGAACACCTAGCGGGCGGTGAGGGGGATACGCAGTATTTT. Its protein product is CSAKEHLAGGEGDTQYF.

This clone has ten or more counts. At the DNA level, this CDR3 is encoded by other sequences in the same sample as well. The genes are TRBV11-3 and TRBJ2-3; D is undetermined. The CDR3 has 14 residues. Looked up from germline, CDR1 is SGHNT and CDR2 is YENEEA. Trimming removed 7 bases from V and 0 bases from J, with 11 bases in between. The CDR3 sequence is CASKGTASTDTQYF. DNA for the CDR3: TGTGCCAGCAAAGGAACTGCTAGCACAGATACGCAGTATTTT.

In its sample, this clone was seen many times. The CDR3 DNA is TGTGCCAGCTCACCACTCGAGGCGGGAGACGACACTGAAGCTTTCTTT. Protein: CASSPLEAGDDTEAFF. The chain has TRBV18 and TRBJ1-1; D unclear. Per germline, CDR1 KGHSH and CDR2 LQKENI. The CDR3 has 16 residues. Trimming took off 1 base at V and 3 bases at J, with 15 bases between the two ends.

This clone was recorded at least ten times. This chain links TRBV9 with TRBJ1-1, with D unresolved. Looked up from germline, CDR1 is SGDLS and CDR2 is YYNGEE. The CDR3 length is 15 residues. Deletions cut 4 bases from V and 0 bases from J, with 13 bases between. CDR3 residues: CASSRLGTMNTEAFF. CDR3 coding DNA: TGTGCCAGCAGCCGGCTAGGAACCATGAACACTGAAGCTTTCTTT.

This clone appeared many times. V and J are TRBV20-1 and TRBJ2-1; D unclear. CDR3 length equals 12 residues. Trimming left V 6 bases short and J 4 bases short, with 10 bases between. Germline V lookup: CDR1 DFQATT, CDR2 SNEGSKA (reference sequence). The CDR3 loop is CSAPPRYNEQFF. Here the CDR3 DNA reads TGCAGTGCCCCTCCGAGGTACAATGAGCAGTTCTTC.

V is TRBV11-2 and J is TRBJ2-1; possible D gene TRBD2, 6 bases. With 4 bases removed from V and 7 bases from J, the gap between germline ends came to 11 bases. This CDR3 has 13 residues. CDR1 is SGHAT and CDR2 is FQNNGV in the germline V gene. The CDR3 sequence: CASSYGTLNEQFF. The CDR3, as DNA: TGTGCCAGCAGCTATGGGACTTTAAATGAGCAGTTCTTC.

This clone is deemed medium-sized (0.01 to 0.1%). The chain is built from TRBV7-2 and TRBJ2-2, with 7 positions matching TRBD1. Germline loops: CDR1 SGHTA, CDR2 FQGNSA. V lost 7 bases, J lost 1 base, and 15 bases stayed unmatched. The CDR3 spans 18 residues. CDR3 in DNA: TGTGCCAGCACCATAAGGGGACAGACCATACTGAACACCGGGGAGCTGTTTTTT. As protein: CASTIRGQTILNTGELFF.

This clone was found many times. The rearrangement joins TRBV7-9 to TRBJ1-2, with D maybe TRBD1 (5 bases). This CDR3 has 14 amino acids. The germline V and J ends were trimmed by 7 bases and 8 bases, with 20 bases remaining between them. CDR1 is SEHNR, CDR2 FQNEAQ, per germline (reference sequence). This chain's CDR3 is CASTSAGGEGGYTF. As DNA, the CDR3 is TGTGCCAGCACATCCGCCGGGGGGGAAGGCGGCTACACCTTC.

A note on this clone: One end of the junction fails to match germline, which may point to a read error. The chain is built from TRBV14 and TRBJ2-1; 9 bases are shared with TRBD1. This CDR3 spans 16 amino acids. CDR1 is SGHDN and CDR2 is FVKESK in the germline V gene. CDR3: CASSRQGTGIDNEQSF. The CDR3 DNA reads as TGTGCCAGCAGCCGACAAGGGACAGGGATTGACAATGAGCAGTCCTTC.

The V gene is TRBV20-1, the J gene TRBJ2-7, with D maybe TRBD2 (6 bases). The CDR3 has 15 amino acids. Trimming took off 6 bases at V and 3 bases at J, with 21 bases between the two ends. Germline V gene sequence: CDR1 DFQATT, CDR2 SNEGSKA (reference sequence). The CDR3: CSANYGGTTFYEQYF. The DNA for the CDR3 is TGCAGTGCCAACTATGGAGGGACGACATTCTACGAGCAGTACTTC.

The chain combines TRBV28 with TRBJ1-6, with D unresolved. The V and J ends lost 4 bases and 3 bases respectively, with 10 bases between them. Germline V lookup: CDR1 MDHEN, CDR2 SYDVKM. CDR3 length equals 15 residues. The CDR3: CASSCVLNYNSPLHF. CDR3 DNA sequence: TGTGCCAGCAGTTGTGTACTGAACTATAATTCACCCCTCCACTTT. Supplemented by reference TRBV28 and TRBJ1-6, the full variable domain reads DVKVTQSSRYLVKRTGEKVFLECVQDMDHENMFWYRQDPGLGLRLIYFSYDVKMKEKGDIPEGYSVSREKKERFSLILESASTNQTSMYLCASSCVLNYNSPLHFGNGTRLTVT.

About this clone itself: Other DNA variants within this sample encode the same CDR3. Here the CDR3 DNA reads TGTGCCAGCAGTGTAGAGCGTGATTGGACCGGGGAGCTGTTTTTT. Translating it yields CASSVERDWTGELFF. The chain combines TRBV7-2 with TRBJ2-2; D ambiguous. The CDR3 runs 15 residues. V was cut by 6 bases and J by 5 bases, with 16 bases left in between. CDR1 is SGHTA, CDR2 FQGNSA, per germline.

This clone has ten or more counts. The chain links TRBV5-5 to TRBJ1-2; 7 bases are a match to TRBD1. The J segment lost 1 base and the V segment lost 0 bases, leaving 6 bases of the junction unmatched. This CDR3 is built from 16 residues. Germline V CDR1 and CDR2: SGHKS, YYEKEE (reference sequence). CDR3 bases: TGTGCCAGCAGCTTGGACGGGACAGAGATTAACTATGGCTACACCTTC. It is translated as CASSLDGTEINYGYTF.

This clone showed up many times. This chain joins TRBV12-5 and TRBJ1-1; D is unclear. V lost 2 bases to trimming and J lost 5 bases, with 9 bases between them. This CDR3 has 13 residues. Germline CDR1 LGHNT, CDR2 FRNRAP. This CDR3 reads CASGLTSWTEAFF. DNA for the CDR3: TGTGCTAGTGGTTTGACCTCGTGGACTGAAGCTTTCTTT.

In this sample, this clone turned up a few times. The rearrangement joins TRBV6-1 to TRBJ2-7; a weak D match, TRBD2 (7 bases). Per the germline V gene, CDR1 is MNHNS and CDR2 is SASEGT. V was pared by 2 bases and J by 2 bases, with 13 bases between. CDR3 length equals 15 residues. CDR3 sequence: CASSEIGGGPYEQYV. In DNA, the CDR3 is TGTGCCAGCAGTGAAATTGGCGGGGGCCCCTACGAGCAGTACGTC.

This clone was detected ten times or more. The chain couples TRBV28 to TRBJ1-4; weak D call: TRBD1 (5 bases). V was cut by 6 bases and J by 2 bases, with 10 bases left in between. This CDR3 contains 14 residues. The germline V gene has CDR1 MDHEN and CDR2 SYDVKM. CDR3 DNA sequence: TGTGCCAGCAGCCCAGGGTCTACTAATGAAAAACTGTTTTTT. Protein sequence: CASSPGSTNEKLFF. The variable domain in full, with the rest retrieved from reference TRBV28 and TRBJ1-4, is DVKVTQSSRYLVKRTGEKVFLECVQDMDHENMFWYRQDPGLGLRLIYFSYDVKMKEKGDIPEGYSVSREKKERFSLILESASTNQTSMYLCASSPGSTNEKLFFGSGTQLSVL.